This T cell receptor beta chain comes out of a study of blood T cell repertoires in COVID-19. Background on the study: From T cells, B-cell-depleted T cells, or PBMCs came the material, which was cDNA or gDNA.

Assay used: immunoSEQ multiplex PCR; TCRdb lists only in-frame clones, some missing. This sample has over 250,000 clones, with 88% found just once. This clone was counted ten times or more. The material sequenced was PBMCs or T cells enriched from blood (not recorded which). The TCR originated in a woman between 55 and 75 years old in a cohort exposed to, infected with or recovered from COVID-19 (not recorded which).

The CDR3 coding sequence is TGTGCCAGCAGCGTAGATGGGACTTTCTACGAGCAGTACTTC. It specifies CASSVDGTFYEQYF. The V call is TRBV9, the J call TRBJ2-7; tentative D call: TRBD2 (6 bases). Trimming removed 0 bases from V and 3 bases from J, with 10 bases in between. Germline CDR1 is SGDLS and CDR2 is YYNGEE. This CDR3 is built from 14 residues.